The entry below describes one T cell receptor beta chain. The sample belongs to a study of blood T cell repertoires in COVID-19. Study members were between roughly 18 and 89 years old and lived in approximately 25 US regions. Germline lookup yields CDR1 LGHDT and CDR2 YNNKEL (reference sequence). V trimming: 3 bases; J trimming: 3 bases; junction bases outside the gene matches: 6. The CDR3 runs to 16 residues. Only in-frame clones appear in the TCRdb table, and some are missing; sequencing was by immunoSEQ multiplex PCR. The table records 400,000 to 500,000 clones, about 88% of them present only once.

Sequencing input: PBMCs or T cells enriched from blood (not recorded which). The chain is built from TRBV3-1 (or the pseudogene TRBV3-2) and TRBJ2-7; 12 nucleotides align to TRBD2. This sequence was found in a young woman who had been exposed to COVID-19. CDR3 nucleotides: TGTGCCAGCAGCCAGGCCCCACTAGCGGGAGGCTACGAGCAGTACTTC. It is translated as CASSQAPLAGGYEQYF.